One T cell receptor (beta chain) is described in this entry. Its binding antigen is unknown. One base away there is no much larger clone; base qualities are not given. One collaborating source in Seattle enrolled patients while the patients were actively infected and followed the patients over time throughout the course of disease. Whole blood was collected in K2EDTA tubes by collaborating institutions according to the institutions' own protocols. Collaborator samples were shipped for TCRbeta analysis as frozen whole blood, isolated PBMCs, or DNA extracted from either sample type. The data stem from a study of blood T cell repertoires in COVID-19 (dated by TCRdb to the early 2020s). In terms of the full investigation: The collaborator samples originated in the United States, Italy and Spain and spanned the acute and convalescent phases of COVID-19. Sample metadata almost always included a de-identified subject ID, COVID-19 status, age in years and sex. The samples were drawn from two sources: the first 160 participants of the ongoing ImmuneRACE study, and 1,254 subjects contributed by 6 global collaborators. A freely available public database, intended as a resource for researchers studying the immune response to SARS-CoV-2, is where the repertoires were released. Deeply sampled blood TCRbeta repertoires from subjects exposed to, actively infected with, or recovered from COVID-19 were included in the dataset. The prospective study material was composed of cDNA or gDNA derived from T cells, B-cell-depleted T cells, or PBMCs. Where available, HLA class I and class II types were taken from metadata supplied by the sample provider and were not determined by assay-based typing. Study-wide conclusions, independent of this receptor: The quantity of clinical and demographic metadata differed by source and by participant and was supplied without curation.

TCRbeta CDR3 regions were amplified from genomic DNA using the immunoSEQ Assay, a bias-controlled multiplex PCR. In the paper's pipeline: The number of nucleated cells in each sample was estimated by amplification of reference gene primers within the assay. Sequence reads were collapsed and filtered to measure the absolute abundance of every unique TCRbeta CDR3 rearrangement. For each sample, productive Simpson clonality was calculated as the square root of Simpson's diversity index across productive rearrangements. TCRdb's version of the immuneACCESS table is confined to in-frame rearrangements and falls short of the full clone set. An unresolved V gene accounts for under half of the shortfall where checked; the remainder is of unknown origin. V, J and clone size are those of that table, while D and trimming were read from the DNA. In all, the sample holds 85,000 to 120,000 clones, and roughly four fifths of those were seen once. The ten largest clones capture around 6.2% of the sample.

Reading the germline V gene gives CDR1 SGHAT and CDR2 FQNNGV. The germline ends are 14 bases apart after V is trimmed by 1 base and J by 2 bases. The CDR3 sequence holds 16 residues, the cysteine and phenylalanine included. The read is trimmed to its CDR3 DNA, 48 bases read in frame from base 1. The chain was built from TRBV11-2 and TRBJ2-5; matching of 5 bases hints at TRBD2 as the D gene. The sequenced sample consisted of peripheral blood. The sequence came from a man older than 75 with COVID-19, enrolled during active disease. The DNA sequence reads TGTGCCAGCAGCTTAGGCGGGCTGGGGTGGCAAGAGACCCAGTACTTC. Translated, this gives CASSLGGLGWQETQYF.